Below are 25 T cell receptor beta chains sequenced from a single sample in a study of shared clonotypes between healthy human individuals. Assay used: immunoSEQ multiplex PCR; TCRdb lists only in-frame clones, some missing. The sample holds approximately 1,500,000 clones; around 98% are singletons and the top ten take roughly 0.45%. Sequenced input: naive CD4+ T cells sorted from blood. Subset: CD45RA+ positively selected. Receptors originate from a man younger than 40 in good health.

This clone was detected only once. V is TRBV18 and J is TRBJ2-7; D gene unclear. The CDR3 loop spans 13 amino acids. From germline, CDR1 is KGHSH and CDR2 LQKENI. V gave up 5 bases and J gave up 0 bases, with 8 bases separating them. This CDR3 is CASSIEVSYEQYF. In DNA form, the CDR3 reads TGTGCCAGCTCAATTGAGGTCTCCTACGAGCAGTACTTC.

The V gene is TRBV19, the J gene TRBJ1-5, with D maybe TRBD1 (5 bases). The CDR3 contains 14 residues. V lost 3 bases to trimming and J lost 7 bases, with 13 bases between them. Germline CDR1 and CDR2: LNHDA and SQIVND (reference sequence). The CDR3 loop is CASSISGFGQPQHF. The CDR3 region has the DNA TGTGCCAGTAGTATTTCAGGGTTCGGGCAGCCCCAGCATTTT.

The CDR3 bases are TGTGCTAGTGCCCTGGCAGGGGCCGACGAGCAGTACTTC. Translated, it gives CASALAGADEQYF. The V and J genes are TRBV12-5 and TRBJ2-7; TRBD1 is a possible D gene (6 bases). V was pared by 7 bases and J by 5 bases, with 15 bases between. CDR1 and CDR2 (germline): LGHNT, FRNRAP. This CDR3 has 13 amino acids.

The genes are TRBV28 and TRBJ2-4, with D possibly TRBD2 on 5 matching bases. Trimming took 5 bases from V and 6 from J, leaving 20 bases between them. Germline CDR1 and CDR2: MDHEN and SYDVKM. The CDR3 sequence is 16 residues long. The CDR3 DNA is TGTGCCAGCAGTCCCACCTACACCCAACGGGGAAACATTCAGTACTTC. Amino acids: CASSPTYTQRGNIQYF.

V usage is TRBV7-9 and J usage is TRBJ1-2; D is undetermined. The CDR3 loop spans 12 amino acids. Trimming removed 5 bases at V and 9 bases at J, with 13 bases between. CDR1 SEHNR and CDR2 FQNEAQ come from the germline V gene (reference sequence). The CDR3 loop reads CASSLQIVSYTF. In DNA form, the CDR3 reads TGTGCCAGCAGCCTACAGATCGTGAGCTACACCTTC.

J is TRBJ2-5 and V is TRBV18, with TRBD1 matching over 7 bases. V was pared by 3 bases and J by 2 bases, with 12 bases of the junction left unmatched. The CDR3 runs 17 residues. Per the germline V gene, CDR1 is KGHSH and CDR2 is LQKENI. CDR3 sequence (DNA): TGTGCCAGCTCACCCATTCCCGGGACAGTCTCACAAGAGACCCAGTACTTC. It specifies CASSPIPGTVSQETQYF. The entire variable domain, with the rest obtained from reference TRBV18 and TRBJ2-5, is as follows: NAGVMQNPRHLVRRRGQEARLRCSPMKGHSHVYWYRQLPEEGLKFMVYLQKENIIDESGMPKERFSAEFPKEGPSILRIQQVVRGDSAAYFCASSPIPGTVSQETQYFGPGTRLLVL.

This clone was detected only once. This rearrangement joins TRBV6-4 to TRBJ2-1; possibly TRBD2 for D (6 bases). Trimming removed 8 bases at V and 2 bases at J, with 16 bases between. This CDR3 is 15 amino acids long. CDR1 and CDR2 from the germline V gene are MRHNA and SNTAGT. The CDR3 spells CASRARDFPYNEQFF. The CDR3 bases are TGTGCCAGCCGAGCTCGGGACTTCCCCTACAATGAGCAGTTCTTC.

V is TRBV10-3 and J is TRBJ2-1; D is possibly TRBD2 (6 bases). This CDR3 region has 15 residues. CDR1 is ENHRY and CDR2 is SYGVKD in the germline V gene. Trimming left V 8 bases short and J 8 bases short, with 22 bases between. CDR3 nucleotide sequence: TGTGCCATCGGTTGGGGCGCGGGAAAGGATGATGAGCAGTTCTTC. Translation: CAIGWGAGKDDEQFF.

The chain employs TRBV10-2 and TRBJ1-5; no definite D call. Trimming removed 0 bases from V and 6 bases from J, with 9 bases in between. The germline gives CDR1 WSHSY, CDR2 SAAADI. This CDR3 region has 14 residues. DNA of the CDR3: TGCGCCAGCAGTGAGTCAAGGCCGGGTCAGCCCCAGCATTTT. It codes for CASSESRPGQPQHF.

The chain is built from TRBV7-2 and TRBJ1-1; D perhaps matches TRBD1 (6 bases). This CDR3 is 15 amino acids long. Germline V CDR1 and CDR2: SGHTA, FQGNSA. The V end lost 5 bases, the J end lost 5 bases, and 18 bases lay between the germline ends. The DNA for the CDR3 is TGTGCCAGCAGCCCCCGACAGGTAAGGGGGACTGAAGCTTTCTTT. This sequence encodes CASSPRQVRGTEAFF.

This clone has just one count. The chain is built from TRBV9 and TRBJ2-1; D uncertain. Germline V lookup: CDR1 SGDLS, CDR2 YYNGEE. V shed 0 bases and J shed 0 bases, with 10 bases lying between them. The CDR3 runs to 16 residues. The CDR3 loop is CASSVAEIVSYNEQFF. CDR3 sequence (DNA): TGTGCCAGCAGCGTAGCGGAGATAGTCTCCTACAATGAGCAGTTCTTC. Complete variable domain (other parts from reference TRBV9 and TRBJ2-1): DSGVTQTPKHLITATGQRVTLRCSPRSGDLSVYWYQQSLDQGLQFLIQYYNGEERAKGNILERFSAQQFPDLHSELNLSSLELGDSALYFCASSVAEIVSYNEQFFGPGTRLTVL.

This chain connects TRBV18 to TRBJ1-3, with D maybe TRBD1 (5 bases). Germline values: CDR1 KGHSH, CDR2 LQKENI. This CDR3 spans 16 amino acids. V lost 0 bases and J lost 0, with 9 bases in between. For the CDR3, the DNA is TGTGCCAGCTCACCACCGGGGACTACCTCTGGAAACACCATATATTTT. Translating gives CASSPPGTTSGNTIYF.

This sequence joins TRBV2 and TRBJ2-3; the D gene could be TRBD1 or TRBD2 (5 bases each). Trimming took off 8 bases at V and 2 bases at J, with 14 bases between the two ends. Germline CDR1 SNHLY, CDR2 FYNNEI. The CDR3 is 14 residues long. CDR3 amino acids: CASGGRTSTDTQYF. DNA of the CDR3: TGTGCCAGCGGAGGCAGGACATCCACAGATACGCAGTATTTT.

The chain uses TRBV30 and TRBJ2-3, with TRBD1 matching 7 bases. J lost 1 base, V lost 4 bases, and 8 bases had no gene match. The CDR3 is 15 amino acids. The germline V gene encodes CDR1 GTSNPN and CDR2 SVGIG (reference sequence). CDR3 residues: CAWTLTGTGTDTQYF. CDR3 in DNA: TGTGCCTGGACCCTGACAGGGACCGGCACAGATACGCAGTATTTT.

DNA for the CDR3: TGCAGCGTTTTTGAGTATAGCGGGAGTCCCGATGAGCAGTTCTTC. Amino acid sequence: CSVFEYSGSPDEQFF. This chain connects TRBV29-1 to TRBJ2-1; the match to TRBD2 covers 9 bases. J was trimmed by 8 bases and V by 5 bases; bases with no gene match: 13. Germline V gives CDR1 SQVTM, CDR2 ANQGSEA. CDR3 length: 15 amino acids.

J is TRBJ2-5 and V is TRBV5-1, with D perhaps matching TRBD2 (5 bases). The CDR3 runs 11 residues. Germline V CDR1 and CDR2: SGHRS, YFSETQ. The germline V and J ends were trimmed by 0 bases and 9 bases, with 6 bases remaining between them. The CDR3 is CASSLADSQYF. Written as DNA, the CDR3 is TGCGCCAGCAGCTTGGCGGACTCCCAGTACTTC.

With regard to this clone: One junction end does not reproduce the germline sequence, and a read error may be involved. The chain couples TRBV7-9 to TRBJ1-1, with D possibly matching TRBD1 (5 bases). Germline CDR1 SEHNR, CDR2 FQNEAQ (reference sequence). The CDR3 runs 11 residues. The CDR3 DNA reads as TGCACAGGTGGAGTGAACACTGAAGCTTTCTTT. Residues: CTGGVNTEAFF.

The chain couples TRBV18 to TRBJ1-2; 9 nucleotides agree with TRBD1. CDR3 length: 15 residues. Losses at the gene ends were 9 bases for V and 4 bases for J; bases not matched to a gene: 12. Germline V gene data show CDR1 as KGHSH and CDR2 as LQKENI. DNA of the CDR3: TGTGCCAGTTCCCCCGCCGGGACAGGGCTCTATGGCTACACCTTC. Translating gives CASSPAGTGLYGYTF.

The CDR3 DNA reads TGTGCCAGCAGTTACGGACAGAAAAATGAAAAACTGTTTTTT. Amino acids: CASSYGQKNEKLFF. V and J are TRBV6-6 and TRBJ1-4, with D possibly TRBD1 on 6 matching bases. Trimming cost V 2 bases and J 5 bases, with 9 bases left between them. Germline loops: CDR1 MNHNY, CDR2 SVGAGI (reference sequence). The CDR3 consists of 14 residues.

The chain is built from TRBV5-1 and TRBJ2-1; possible D gene TRBD1, 6 bases. CDR3 length: 16 residues. The V end lost 1 base, the J end lost 3 bases, and 14 bases lay between the germline ends. Looked up from germline, CDR1 is SGHRS and CDR2 is YFSETQ. The CDR3 region has the DNA TGCGCCAGCAGCTTGCCCAGGGCAGGGGACTACAATGAGCAGTTCTTC. The encoded protein is CASSLPRAGDYNEQFF.

The J gene is TRBJ2-5, the V gene TRBV5-4; no firm D call. Per the germline V gene, CDR1 is SGHNT and CDR2 is YYREEE (reference sequence). The CDR3 loop spans 14 amino acids. V lost 0 bases, J lost 0 bases, and 6 bases lay in between. The CDR3 protein is CASSLALYQETQYF. The CDR3 nucleotides are TGTGCCAGCAGCTTGGCTCTTTACCAAGAGACCCAGTACTTC.

This clone was counted a single time. The V gene is TRBV14, the J gene TRBJ2-7; D unclear. Germline V gene sequence: CDR1 SGHDN, CDR2 FVKESK. The CDR3 spans 14 residues. Deletions cut 0 bases from V and 6 bases from J, with 12 bases between. The CDR3 here is CASSQDAWGPEQYF. The CDR3 DNA reads TGTGCCAGCAGCCAAGATGCATGGGGTCCCGAGCAGTACTTC.

The gene calls are TRBV28 and TRBJ2-7; TRBD1 aligns across 7 bases. Trimming cost V 1 base and J 3 bases; bases outside gene matches: 6. Germline V CDR1 and CDR2: MDHEN, SYDVKM. CDR3 length equals 15 residues. CDR3 residues: CASSLLAGGHYEQYF. The CDR3 DNA follows: TGTGCCAGCAGTTTATTGGCAGGGGGACACTACGAGCAGTACTTC.

J is TRBJ1-3 and V is TRBV19, with TRBD1 matching over 10 bases. CDR1 and CDR2 (germline): LNHDA, SQIVND (reference sequence). The V and J ends lost 5 bases and 2 bases, in that order; junction bases with no gene match: 6. The CDR3 consists of 16 residues. The CDR3 protein is CASSLRQGATGNTIYF. The DNA for the CDR3 is TGTGCCAGTAGTCTAAGACAGGGGGCGACTGGAAACACCATATATTTT.

Concerning this clone: The sample carries other DNA sequences with the same CDR3. The CDR3 here is CASSLGSGLYNEQFF. CDR3 bases: TGTGCCAGCAGCTTGGGCAGCGGGCTCTACAATGAGCAGTTCTTC. This rearrangement joins TRBV5-4 to TRBJ2-1; a possible D gene is TRBD2 (6 bases). Trimming removed 0 bases at V and 3 bases at J, with 10 bases between. There are 15 residues in the CDR3. Germline loops: CDR1 SGHNT, CDR2 YYREEE (reference sequence).